The source of this T cell receptor beta chain is a study of blood T cell repertoires in COVID-19. Overall study: Some COVID-19 samples were acute and others convalescent; all came from the United States, Italy and Spain. PBMCs, B-cell-depleted T cells, or T cells were the source of the cDNA or gDNA that made up the material.

In the original processing: Cell counts per sample came from amplifying reference gene primers. Assay used: immunoSEQ multiplex PCR; TCRdb lists only in-frame clones, some missing. V, J and clone size are taken as reported in that table, and D and trimming were inferred from the DNA itself. The table lists about 180,000 clones, 75% to 90% of them singletons, with roughly 3.5% in the top ten. The sequencing input was peripheral blood. The source is a man in his fifties or sixties with acute or convalescent COVID-19.

CDR3 bases: TGTGCCAGCAGCGTAGGACAGCCCAATTCACCCCTCCACTTT. It is translated as CASSVGQPNSPLHF. J is TRBJ1-6 and V is TRBV9; perhaps TRBD1 as D (5 bases). Per germline, CDR1 SGDLS and CDR2 YYNGEE. The CDR3 extends over 14 amino acids. The V and J ends lost 0 bases and 7 bases respectively, with 8 bases between them.